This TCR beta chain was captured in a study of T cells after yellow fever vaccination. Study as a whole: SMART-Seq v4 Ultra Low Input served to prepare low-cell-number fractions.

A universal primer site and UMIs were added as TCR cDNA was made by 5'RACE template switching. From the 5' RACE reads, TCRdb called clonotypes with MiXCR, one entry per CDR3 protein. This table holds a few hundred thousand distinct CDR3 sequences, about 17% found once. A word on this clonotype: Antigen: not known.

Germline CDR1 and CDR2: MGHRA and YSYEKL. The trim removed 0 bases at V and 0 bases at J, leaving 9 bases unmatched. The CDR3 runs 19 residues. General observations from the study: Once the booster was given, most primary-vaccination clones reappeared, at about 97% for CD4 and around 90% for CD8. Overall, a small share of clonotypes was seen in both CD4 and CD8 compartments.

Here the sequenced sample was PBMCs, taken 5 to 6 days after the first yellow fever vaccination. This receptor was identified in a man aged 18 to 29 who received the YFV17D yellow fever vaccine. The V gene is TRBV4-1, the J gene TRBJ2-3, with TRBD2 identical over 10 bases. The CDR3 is CASSQDPPKRGGSTDTQYF. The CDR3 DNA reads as TGCGCCAGCAGCCAAGATCCCCCGAAGCGGGGGGGTAGCACAGATACGCAGTATTTT.